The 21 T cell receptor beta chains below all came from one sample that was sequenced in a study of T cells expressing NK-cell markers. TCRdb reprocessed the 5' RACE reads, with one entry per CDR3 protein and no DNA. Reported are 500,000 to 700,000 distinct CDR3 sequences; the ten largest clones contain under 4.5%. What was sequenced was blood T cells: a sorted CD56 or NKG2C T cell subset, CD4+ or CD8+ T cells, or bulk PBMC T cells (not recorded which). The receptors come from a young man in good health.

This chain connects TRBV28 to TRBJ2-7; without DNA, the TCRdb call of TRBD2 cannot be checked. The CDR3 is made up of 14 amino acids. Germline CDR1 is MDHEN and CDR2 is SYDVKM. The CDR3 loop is CASTSRAPAYEQYF.

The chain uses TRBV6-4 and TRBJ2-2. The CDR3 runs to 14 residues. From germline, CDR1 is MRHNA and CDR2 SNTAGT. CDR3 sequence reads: CASQAAGRTGELFF.

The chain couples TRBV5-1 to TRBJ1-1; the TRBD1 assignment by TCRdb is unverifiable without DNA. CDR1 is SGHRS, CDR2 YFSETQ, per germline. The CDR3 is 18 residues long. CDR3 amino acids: CASSFRRGQVFANSEAFF.

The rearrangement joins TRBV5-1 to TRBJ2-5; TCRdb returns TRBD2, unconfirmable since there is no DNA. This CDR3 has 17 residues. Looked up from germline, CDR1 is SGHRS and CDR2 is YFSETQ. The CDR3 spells CASRQEQTRRIEETQYF.

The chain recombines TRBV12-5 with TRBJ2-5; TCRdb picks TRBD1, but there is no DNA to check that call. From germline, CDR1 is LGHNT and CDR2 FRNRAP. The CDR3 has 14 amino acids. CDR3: CASGWGTGSETQYF.

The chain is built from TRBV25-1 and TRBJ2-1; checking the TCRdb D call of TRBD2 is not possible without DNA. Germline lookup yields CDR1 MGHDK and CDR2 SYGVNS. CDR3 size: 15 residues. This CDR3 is CASSKLAGAYNEQFF.

CDR3 region: CASSSTGFLLSEQYF. The chain joins TRBV28 to TRBJ2-7; as DNA is missing, the TRBD1 call by TCRdb cannot be tested. The CDR3 is 15 residues long. Germline loops: CDR1 MDHEN, CDR2 SYDVKM.

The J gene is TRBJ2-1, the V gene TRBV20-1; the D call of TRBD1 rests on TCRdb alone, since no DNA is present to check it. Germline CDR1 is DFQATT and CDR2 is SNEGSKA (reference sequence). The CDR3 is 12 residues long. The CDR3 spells CSASDSPNEQFF.

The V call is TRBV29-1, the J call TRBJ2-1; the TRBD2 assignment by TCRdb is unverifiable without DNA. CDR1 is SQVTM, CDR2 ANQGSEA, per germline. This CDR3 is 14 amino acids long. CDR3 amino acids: CSVPNKLAAGEQFF.

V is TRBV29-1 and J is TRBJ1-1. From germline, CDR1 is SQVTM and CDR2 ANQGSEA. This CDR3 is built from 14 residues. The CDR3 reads CSVETLTANTEAFF.

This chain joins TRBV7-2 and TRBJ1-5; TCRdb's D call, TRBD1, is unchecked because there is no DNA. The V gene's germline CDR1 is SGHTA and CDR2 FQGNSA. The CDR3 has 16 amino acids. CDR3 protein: CASSFTGTGVNQPQHF.

The CDR3 spells CASSPSPQVRTEAFF. V is TRBV7-9 and J is TRBJ1-1. This CDR3 is built from 15 residues. The germline CDR1 and CDR2 sequences are SEHNR and FQNEAQ (reference sequence).

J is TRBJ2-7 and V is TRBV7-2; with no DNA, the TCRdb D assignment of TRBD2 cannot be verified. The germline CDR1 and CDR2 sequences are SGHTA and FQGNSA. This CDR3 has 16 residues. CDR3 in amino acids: CASIKTSGSLTYEQYF.

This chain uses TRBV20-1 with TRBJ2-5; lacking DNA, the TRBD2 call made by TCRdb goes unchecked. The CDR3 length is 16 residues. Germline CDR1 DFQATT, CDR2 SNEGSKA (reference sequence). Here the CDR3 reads CSARGPGLAAKETQYF.

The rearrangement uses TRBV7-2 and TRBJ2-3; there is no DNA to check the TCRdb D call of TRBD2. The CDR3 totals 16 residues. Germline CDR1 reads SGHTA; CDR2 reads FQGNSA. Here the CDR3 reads CASSPKSGRSTDTQYF.

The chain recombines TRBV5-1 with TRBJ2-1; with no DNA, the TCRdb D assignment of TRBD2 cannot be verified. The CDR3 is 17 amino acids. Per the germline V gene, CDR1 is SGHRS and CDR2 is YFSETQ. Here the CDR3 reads CASSSQPGTSGNNEQFF. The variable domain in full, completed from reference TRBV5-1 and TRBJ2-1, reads KAGVTQTPRYLIKTRGQQVTLSCSPISGHRSVSWYQQTPGQGLQFLFEYFSETQRNKGNFPGRFSGRQFSNSRSEMNVSTLELGDSALYLCASSSQPGTSGNNEQFFGPGTRLTVL.

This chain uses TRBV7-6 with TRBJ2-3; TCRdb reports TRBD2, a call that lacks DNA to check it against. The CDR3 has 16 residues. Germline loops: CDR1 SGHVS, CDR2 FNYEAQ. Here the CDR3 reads CASSKPSGGRTDTQYF.

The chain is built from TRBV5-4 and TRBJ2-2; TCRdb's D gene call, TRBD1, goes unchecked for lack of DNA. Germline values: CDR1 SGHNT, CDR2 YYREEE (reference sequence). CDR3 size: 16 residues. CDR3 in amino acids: CASSRQGLGNTGELFF.

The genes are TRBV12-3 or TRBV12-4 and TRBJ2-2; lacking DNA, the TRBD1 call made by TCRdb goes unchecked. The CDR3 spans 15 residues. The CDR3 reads CASSLGQGSTGELFF.

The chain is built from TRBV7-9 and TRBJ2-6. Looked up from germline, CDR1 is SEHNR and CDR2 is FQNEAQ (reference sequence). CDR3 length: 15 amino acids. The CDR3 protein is CASSLVETGANVLTF.

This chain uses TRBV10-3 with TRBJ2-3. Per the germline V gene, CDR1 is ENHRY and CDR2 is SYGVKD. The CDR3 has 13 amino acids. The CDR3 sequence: CAISEAGADTQYF.